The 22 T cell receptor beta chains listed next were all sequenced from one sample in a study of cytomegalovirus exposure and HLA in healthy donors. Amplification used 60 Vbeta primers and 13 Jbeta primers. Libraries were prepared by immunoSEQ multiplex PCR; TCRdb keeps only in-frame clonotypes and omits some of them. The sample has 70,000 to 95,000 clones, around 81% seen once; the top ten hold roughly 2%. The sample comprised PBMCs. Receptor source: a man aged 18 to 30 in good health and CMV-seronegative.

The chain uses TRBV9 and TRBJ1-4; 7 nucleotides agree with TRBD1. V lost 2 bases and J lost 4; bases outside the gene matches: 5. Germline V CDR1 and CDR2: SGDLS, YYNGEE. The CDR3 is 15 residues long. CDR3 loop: CASSVGQLFNEKLFF. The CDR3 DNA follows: TGTGCCAGCAGCGTGGGACAGCTTTTTAATGAAAAACTGTTTTTT.

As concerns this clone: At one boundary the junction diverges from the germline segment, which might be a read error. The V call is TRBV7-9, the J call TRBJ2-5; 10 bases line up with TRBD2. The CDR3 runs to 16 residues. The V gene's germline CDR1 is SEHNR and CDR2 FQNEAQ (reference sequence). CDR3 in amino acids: CSSSSPPPGLAETQYF. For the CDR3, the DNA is TGTTCCAGCAGCTCGCCCCCCCCGGGACTAGCGGAGACCCAGTACTTC.

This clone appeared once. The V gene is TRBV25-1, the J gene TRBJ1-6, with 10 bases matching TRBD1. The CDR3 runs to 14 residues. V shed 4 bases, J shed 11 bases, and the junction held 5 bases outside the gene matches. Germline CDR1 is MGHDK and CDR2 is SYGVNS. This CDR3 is CASSGQGAGAPLHF. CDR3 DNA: TGTGCCAGCAGTGGACAGGGGGCAGGCGCACCCCTCCACTTT.

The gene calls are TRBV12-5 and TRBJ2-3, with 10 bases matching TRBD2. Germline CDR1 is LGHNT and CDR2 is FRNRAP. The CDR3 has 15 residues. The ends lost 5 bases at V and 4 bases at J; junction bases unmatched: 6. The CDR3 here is CASGPGLASPDTQYF. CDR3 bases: TGTGCTAGTGGTCCGGGACTAGCGTCCCCAGATACGCAGTATTTT.

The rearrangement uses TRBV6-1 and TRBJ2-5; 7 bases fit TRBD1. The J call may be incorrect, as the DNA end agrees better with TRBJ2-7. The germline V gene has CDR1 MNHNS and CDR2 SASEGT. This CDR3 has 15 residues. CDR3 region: CASSEDRYRGHEQYF. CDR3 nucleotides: TGTGCCAGCAGTGAAGATAGATACAGGGGCCACGAGCAGTACTTC.

CDR3 nucleotide sequence: TGTGCCAGCAGTGAAGGGGGAACTAGCTATGGCTACACCTTC. Translation: CASSEGGTSYGYTF. The genes are TRBV2 and TRBJ1-2; D is unclear. Trimming removed 1 base from V and 4 bases from J, with 10 bases in between. Germline V gives CDR1 SNHLY, CDR2 FYNNEI. This CDR3 region has 14 residues.

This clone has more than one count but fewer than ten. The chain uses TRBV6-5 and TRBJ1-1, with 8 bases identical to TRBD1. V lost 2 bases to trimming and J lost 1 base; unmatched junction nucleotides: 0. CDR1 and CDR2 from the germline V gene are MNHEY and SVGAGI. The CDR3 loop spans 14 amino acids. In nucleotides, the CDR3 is TGTGCCAGCAGTTACGGACAGGGGAACACTGAAGCTTTCTTT. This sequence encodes CASSYGQGNTEAFF.

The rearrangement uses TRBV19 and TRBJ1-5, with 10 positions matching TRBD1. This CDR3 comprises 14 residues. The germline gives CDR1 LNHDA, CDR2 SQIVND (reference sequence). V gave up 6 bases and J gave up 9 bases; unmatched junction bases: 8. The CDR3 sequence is CASRTWTGGAPQHF. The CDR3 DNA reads TGTGCCAGTAGGACTTGGACAGGGGGTGCGCCCCAGCATTTT.

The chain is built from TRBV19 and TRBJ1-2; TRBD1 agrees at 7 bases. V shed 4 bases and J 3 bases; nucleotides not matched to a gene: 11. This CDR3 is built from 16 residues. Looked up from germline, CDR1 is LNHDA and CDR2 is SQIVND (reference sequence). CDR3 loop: CASSTRPDRVDYGYTF. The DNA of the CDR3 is TGTGCCAGTAGTACCAGGCCTGACAGGGTTGACTATGGCTACACCTTC.

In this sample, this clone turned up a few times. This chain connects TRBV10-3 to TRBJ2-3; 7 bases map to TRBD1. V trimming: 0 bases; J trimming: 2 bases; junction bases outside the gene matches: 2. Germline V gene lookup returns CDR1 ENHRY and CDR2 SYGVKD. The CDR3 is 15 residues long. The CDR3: CAISESTGFTDTQYF. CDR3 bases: TGTGCCATCAGTGAGTCGACAGGGTTCACAGATACGCAGTATTTT.

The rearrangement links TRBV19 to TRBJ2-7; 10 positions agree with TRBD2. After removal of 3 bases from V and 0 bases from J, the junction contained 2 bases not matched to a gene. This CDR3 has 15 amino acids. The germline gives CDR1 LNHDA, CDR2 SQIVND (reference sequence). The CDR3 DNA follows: TGTGCCAGTAGTATTAGCGGGGGGAGCTCCTACGAGCAGTACTTC. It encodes CASSISGGSSYEQYF. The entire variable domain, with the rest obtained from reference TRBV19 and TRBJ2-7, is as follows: DGGITQSPKYLFRKEGQNVTLSCEQNLNHDAMYWYRQDPGQGLRLIYYSQIVNDFQKGDIAEGYSVSREKKESFPLTVTSAQKNPTAFYLCASSISGGSSYEQYFGPGTRLTVT.

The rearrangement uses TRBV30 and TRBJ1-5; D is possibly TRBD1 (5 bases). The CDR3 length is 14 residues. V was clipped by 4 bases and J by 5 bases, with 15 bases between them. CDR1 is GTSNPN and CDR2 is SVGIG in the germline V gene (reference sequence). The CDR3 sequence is CAWTGTLWDQPQHF. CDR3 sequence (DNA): TGTGCCTGGACCGGGACTCTCTGGGATCAGCCCCAGCATTTT.

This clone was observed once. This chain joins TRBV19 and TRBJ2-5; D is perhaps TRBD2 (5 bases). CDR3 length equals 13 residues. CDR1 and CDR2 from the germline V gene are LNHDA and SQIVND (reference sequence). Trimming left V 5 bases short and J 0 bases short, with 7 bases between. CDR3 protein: CASSSGDQETQYF. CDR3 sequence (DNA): TGTGCCAGTAGTTCCGGGGACCAAGAGACCCAGTACTTC.

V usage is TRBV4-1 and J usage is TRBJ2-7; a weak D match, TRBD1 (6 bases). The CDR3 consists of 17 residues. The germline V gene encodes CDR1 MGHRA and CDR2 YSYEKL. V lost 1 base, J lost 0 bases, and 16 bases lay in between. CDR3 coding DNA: TGCGCCAGCAGCCAAGTTTTGGGGGCCCCCAGCTCCTACGAGCAGTACTTC. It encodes CASSQVLGAPSSYEQYF.

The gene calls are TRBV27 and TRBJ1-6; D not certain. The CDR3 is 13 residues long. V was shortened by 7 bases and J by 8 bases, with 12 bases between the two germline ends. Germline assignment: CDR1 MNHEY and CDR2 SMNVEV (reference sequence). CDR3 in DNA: TGTGCCAGCACCCCGACATATGATTCACCCCTCCACTTT. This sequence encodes CASTPTYDSPLHF.

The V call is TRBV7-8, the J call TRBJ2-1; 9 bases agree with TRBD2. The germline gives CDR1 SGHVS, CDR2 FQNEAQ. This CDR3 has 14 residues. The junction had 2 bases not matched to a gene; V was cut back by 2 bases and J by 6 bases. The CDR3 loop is CASSLTSGPNEQFF. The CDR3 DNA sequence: TGTGCCAGCAGCTTAACTAGCGGGCCCAATGAGCAGTTCTTC.

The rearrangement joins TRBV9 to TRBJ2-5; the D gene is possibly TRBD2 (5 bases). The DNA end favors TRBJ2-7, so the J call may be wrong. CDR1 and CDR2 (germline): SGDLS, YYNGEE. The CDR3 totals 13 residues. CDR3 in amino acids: CASSVSEDYEQYF. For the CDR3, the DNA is TGTGCCAGCAGCGTTTCGGAGGACTACGAGCAGTACTTC.

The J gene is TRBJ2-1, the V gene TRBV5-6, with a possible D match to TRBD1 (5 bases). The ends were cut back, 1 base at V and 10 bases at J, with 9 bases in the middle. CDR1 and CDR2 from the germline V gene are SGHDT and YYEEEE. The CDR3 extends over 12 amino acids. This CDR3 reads CASSLQQGEQFF. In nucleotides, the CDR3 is TGTGCCAGCAGCTTGCAGCAGGGCGAGCAGTTCTTC.

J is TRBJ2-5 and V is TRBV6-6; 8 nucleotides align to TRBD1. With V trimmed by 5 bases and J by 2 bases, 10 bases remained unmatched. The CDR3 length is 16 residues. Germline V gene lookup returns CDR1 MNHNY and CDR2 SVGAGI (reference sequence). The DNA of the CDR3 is TGTGCCAGCAGTCTGGCCGGGACAGGAGGGCAAGAGACCCAGTACTTC. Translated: CASSLAGTGGQETQYF.

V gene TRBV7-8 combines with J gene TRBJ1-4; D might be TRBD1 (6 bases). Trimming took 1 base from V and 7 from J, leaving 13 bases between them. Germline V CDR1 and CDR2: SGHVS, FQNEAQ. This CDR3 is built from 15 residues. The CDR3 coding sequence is TGTGCCAGCAGCTTAGTTGGGGGGGCTGGTGAAAAACTGTTTTTT. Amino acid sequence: CASSLVGGAGEKLFF.

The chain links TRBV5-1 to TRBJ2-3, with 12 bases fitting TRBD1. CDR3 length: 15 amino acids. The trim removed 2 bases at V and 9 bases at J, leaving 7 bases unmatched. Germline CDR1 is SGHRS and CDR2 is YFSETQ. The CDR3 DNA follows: TGCGCCAGCAGCTTCGGGACAGGGGGCTCTGAGACGCAGTATTTT. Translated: CASSFGTGGSETQYF. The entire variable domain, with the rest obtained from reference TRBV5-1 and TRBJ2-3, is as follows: KAGVTQTPRYLIKTRGQQVTLSCSPISGHRSVSWYQQTPGQGLQFLFEYFSETQRNKGNFPGRFSGRQFSNSRSEMNVSTLELGDSALYLCASSFGTGGSETQYFGPGTRLTVL.

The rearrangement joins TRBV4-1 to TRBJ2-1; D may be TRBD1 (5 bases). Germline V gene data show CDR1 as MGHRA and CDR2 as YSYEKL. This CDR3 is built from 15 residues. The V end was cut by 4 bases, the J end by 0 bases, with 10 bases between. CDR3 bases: TGCGCCAGCAGCCCAGGGTCGGGCTCCTACAATGAGCAGTTCTTC. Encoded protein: CASSPGSGSYNEQFF.